Shown below are 30 T cell receptor beta chains from a single sample sequenced in a study of esophageal squamous cell carcinoma under preoperative chemotherapy. One entry per CDR3 protein results from TCRdb running MiXCR on the PCR reads. Of roughly 30,000 distinct CDR3 sequences listed, under 60% are singletons. Time point meaning: after preoperative PTX-NDP chemotherapy. This specimen was taken from a patient given preoperative chemotherapy. These receptors were obtained from a human donor with esophageal squamous cell carcinoma. The donor label of this sample is uncertain.

In this sample, this clonotype is medium-sized (0.01 to 0.1%). This CDR3 reads CASSITGRGEQFF. CDR3 nucleotides: TGTGCCAGCAGCATTACAGGGAGGGGTGAGCAGTTCTTC. The J gene is TRBJ2-1, the V gene TRBV7-6; possibly TRBD2 for D (7 bases). Germline V gene sequence: CDR1 SGHVS, CDR2 FNYEAQ. V was pared by 5 bases and J by 9 bases, with 14 bases between. CDR3 length equals 13 residues. Full variable domain (outside the CDR3, taken from reference TRBV7-6 and TRBJ2-1): GAGVSQSPRYKVTKRGQDVALRCDPISGHVSLYWYRQALGQGPEFLTYFNYEAQQDKSGLPNDRFSAERPEGSISTLTIQRTEQRDSAMYRCASSITGRGEQFFGPGTRLTVL.

The chain has TRBV11-3 and TRBJ2-1; TRBD2 matches at 10 bases. Germline assignment: CDR1 SGHNT and CDR2 YENEEA. The CDR3 is 16 residues long. V lost 5 bases, J lost 1 base, and 5 bases stayed unmatched. CDR3: CASSEASGSSYNEQFF. CDR3 nucleotides: TGTGCCAGCAGCGAGGCTAGCGGGAGTTCCTACAATGAGCAGTTCTTC.

V and J are TRBV6-1 and TRBJ2-5; 13 nucleotides align to TRBD2. The J call is uncertain, as TRBJ2-7 better fits the DNA end. The CDR3 sequence is 15 residues long. The germline V gene has CDR1 MNHNS and CDR2 SASEGT. The CDR3 sequence is CASSTRTSGRYEQYF. For the CDR3, the DNA is TGTGCCAGCAGCACTAGGACTAGCGGGAGATACGAGCAGTACTTC.

This clonotype was seen only a few times. J is TRBJ2-7 and V is TRBV7-9, with 11 bases identical to TRBD2. The V gene end was trimmed by 5 bases and the J gene end by 6 bases; junction bases not matched to a gene: 9. Per the germline V gene, CDR1 is SEHNR and CDR2 is FQNEAQ (reference sequence). The CDR3 covers 15 residues. This chain's CDR3 is CASSLLAGAKGEQYF. CDR3 bases: TGTGCCAGCAGCCTACTAGCGGGAGCTAAGGGCGAGCAGTACTTC.

Comments on this clonotype: The junction departs from the called germline gene at one end, perhaps through a read error. The rearrangement uses TRBV11-3 and TRBJ2-3; the D is unclear. CDR1 and CDR2 (germline): SGHNT, YENEEA. The length of the CDR3 is 17 residues. The CDR3 sequence: CASSFEAGPGAVDTQYF. CDR3 sequence (DNA): TGTGCCAGCAGCTTCGAAGCCGGGCCAGGAGCTGTAGATACTCAGTACTTT.

Worth noting for this clonotype: One end of the junction varies from germline; a read error may be responsible. The rearrangement links TRBV7-9 to TRBJ2-5, with D possibly being TRBD1 (6 bases). The germline gives CDR1 SEHNR, CDR2 FQNEAQ (reference sequence). The CDR3 length is 16 residues. The CDR3 DNA follows: TGTGCCAGCAGCTCACGTCCCGGGCCGGGACAAGCGACCCAGTACTTC. Protein sequence: CASSSRPGPGQATQYF. The full variable domain, completed using reference TRBV7-9 and TRBJ2-5, is DTGVSQNPRHKITKRGQNVTFRCDPISEHNRLYWYRQTLGQGPEFLTYFQNEAQLEKSRLLSDRFSAERPKGSFSTLEIQRTEQGDSAMYLCASSSRPGPGQATQYFGPGTRLLVL.

The chain joins TRBV5-6 to TRBJ2-3, with 7 bases fitting TRBD1. CDR1 and CDR2 from the germline V gene are SGHDT and YYEEEE. With V trimmed by 4 bases and J by 6 bases, 8 bases remained unmatched. This CDR3 has 14 amino acids. The CDR3 region has the DNA TGTGCCAGCAGCACCTCGACAGGGCTGGATACGCAGTATTTT. This gives the protein CASSTSTGLDTQYF.

This chain uses TRBV7-3 with TRBJ2-5; D is possibly TRBD2 (5 bases). Germline CDR1 and CDR2: SGHTA and FQGTGA. CDR3 length equals 14 residues. Deletions cut 3 bases from V and 11 bases from J, with 19 bases between. CDR3: CASSLTGGYNEQYF. CDR3 in DNA: TGTGCCAGCAGCTTGACTGGAGGTTACAATGAGCAGTACTTC.

Regarding this clonotype: A much larger clone differs by one base, so this may be a read error. Here the CDR3 omits its conserved ending phenylalanine or tryptophan, so a read error is the likely source. CDR3 nucleotides: TGTGCCAGCAGCTCCGCTTATGAGCAGTTCTCC. Protein product: CASSSAYEQFS. V gene TRBV7-2 combines with J gene TRBJ2-1; D ambiguous. V was cut by 4 bases and J by 8 bases, with 6 bases left in between. CDR1 SGHTA and CDR2 FQGNSA come from the germline V gene. The CDR3 sequence is 11 residues long.

This clonotype was seen repeatedly, ten times or more. The V call is TRBV7-2, the J call TRBJ1-1; a possible D gene is TRBD1 (5 bases). V was pared by 3 bases and J by 0 bases, with 8 bases between. In germline, CDR1 is SGHTA, CDR2 FQGNSA. The CDR3 sequence is 14 residues long. CDR3 nucleotide sequence: TGTGCCAGCAGCTTGGGGCAGATGAACACTGAAGCTTTCTTT. Amino acid sequence: CASSLGQMNTEAFF.

This clonotype came up many times. V is TRBV28 and J is TRBJ2-5; 9 nucleotides match TRBD1. The J call is doubtful: the DNA matches TRBJ2-7 better. CDR1 MDHEN and CDR2 SYDVKM come from the germline V gene. The CDR3 length is 17 residues. Here the CDR3 DNA reads TGTGCCAGCAGTTCCCCGATCACAGGGGGCGCCCCCTACGAGCAGTACTTC. This encodes CASSSPITGGAPYEQYF.

This clonotype appeared many times. This chain links TRBV7-9 with TRBJ1-4, with a weak D call TRBD1 (5 bases). The germline CDR1 and CDR2 sequences are SEHNR and FQNEAQ (reference sequence). The CDR3 extends over 14 amino acids. V was pared by 5 bases and J by 2 bases, with 9 bases between. Here the CDR3 reads CASSPGATNEKLFF. CDR3 nucleotide sequence: TGTGCCAGCAGCCCCGGGGCCACTAATGAAAAACTGTTTTTT.

This clonotype was picked up a small number of times. V usage is TRBV5-5 and J usage is TRBJ2-3; 8 bases are shared with TRBD2. The CDR3 is 16 amino acids. From germline, CDR1 is SGHKS and CDR2 YYEKEE (reference sequence). The V segment lost 4 bases and the J segment 2 bases; nucleotides outside the gene matches: 9. CDR3 nucleotide sequence: TGTGCCAGCAGCGGGTTAGCGGGGACCCCCACAGATACGCAGTATTTT. Amino acid sequence: CASSGLAGTPTDTQYF.

By sample fraction, this clonotype is medium-sized. The rearrangement joins TRBV7-9 to TRBJ2-3; D might be TRBD1 (5 bases). The ends were cut back, 8 bases at V and 6 bases at J, with 6 bases in the middle. The CDR3 contains 10 residues. Germline V gene sequence: CDR1 SEHNR, CDR2 FQNEAQ (reference sequence). The CDR3 region has the DNA TGTGCCAGCCACAGGGATACGCAGTATTTT. Translating gives CASHRDTQYF.

Here the CDR3 reads CASSPGGSYNEQFF. The CDR3 coding sequence is TGTGCCAGCAGCCCAGGGGGATCCTACAATGAGCAGTTCTTC. This chain joins TRBV7-9 and TRBJ2-1; 7 bases are a match to TRBD1. CDR3 size: 14 residues. Per the germline V gene, CDR1 is SEHNR and CDR2 is FQNEAQ (reference sequence). The V and J ends lost 5 bases and 1 base, in that order; junction bases with no gene match: 2. Based on the CDR3 plus reference TRBV7-9 and TRBJ2-1, the full variable domain is DTGVSQNPRHKITKRGQNVTFRCDPISEHNRLYWYRQTLGQGPEFLTYFQNEAQLEKSRLLSDRFSAERPKGSFSTLEIQRTEQGDSAMYLCASSPGGSYNEQFFGPGTRLTVL.

The CDR3 region has the DNA TGTGCCAGCAGCTTAGCGTGGGTGAGCACAGATGAGCAGTTCTTC. Protein: CASSLAWVSTDEQFF. The chain recombines TRBV7-8 with TRBJ2-1; D uncertain. Germline V gene data show CDR1 as SGHVS and CDR2 as FQNEAQ. V lost 0 bases, J lost 8 bases, and 14 bases lay in between. This CDR3 contains 15 residues. Together with reference TRBV7-8 and TRBJ2-1, the CDR3 gives the full variable domain: GAGVSQSPRYKVAKRGQDVALRCDPISGHVSLFWYQQALGQGPEFLTYFQNEAQLDKSGLPSDRFFAERPEGSVSTLKIQRTQQEDSAVYLCASSLAWVSTDEQFFGPGTRLTVL.

In this sample, this clonotype turned up many times. V is TRBV6-1 and J is TRBJ2-2; the match to TRBD1 covers 7 bases. This CDR3 spans 13 amino acids. Looked up from germline, CDR1 is MNHNS and CDR2 is SASEGT. V was clipped by 10 bases and J by 3 bases; unmatched bases: 5. CDR3 region: CATRDSYTGELFF. The CDR3 DNA reads TGTGCCACCCGGGACAGCTACACCGGGGAGCTGTTTTTT.

The chain links TRBV12-3 or TRBV12-4 to TRBJ2-3; TRBD2 matches at 11 bases. J gave up 5 bases and V 6 bases, and 10 bases lay outside the gene matches. This CDR3 spans 16 amino acids. Written as DNA, the CDR3 is TGTGCCAGCAGCCCCCAAACTAGCGGGAGAGGAGATACGCAGTATTTT. It specifies CASSPQTSGRGDTQYF.

This clonotype was seen a handful of times. The chain couples TRBV6-4 to TRBJ2-2, with D possibly matching TRBD2 (5 bases). Trimming removed 6 bases from V and 5 bases from J, with 13 bases in between. Germline V gene data show CDR1 as MRHNA and CDR2 as SNTAGT. This CDR3 contains 14 residues. The CDR3 coding sequence is TGTGCCAGCAGCGACCGTCCGGGAACCGGGGAGCTGTTTTTT. Protein: CASSDRPGTGELFF.

The V and J genes are TRBV7-8 and TRBJ2-2, with TRBD2 as a possible D gene (7 bases). The last part of the DNA fits TRBJ2-3 better; the J call may be wrong. There are 16 residues in the CDR3. The V gene's germline CDR1 is SGHVS and CDR2 FQNEAQ. The CDR3 sequence: CASMRLGGVSTGKQYF. Written as DNA, the CDR3 is TGTGCCAGCATGCGCCTAGGGGGGGTGAGCACCGGGAAGCAGTATTTT.

The sample holds a few counts of this clonotype. V and J are TRBV5-5 and TRBJ1-4; D call uncertain. Between the trimmed V and J ends, which lost 0 bases and 0 bases, there was a span of 12 bases. Germline assignment: CDR1 SGHKS and CDR2 YYEKEE (reference sequence). The CDR3 consists of 17 residues. The CDR3 protein is CASSLAGSDATNEKLFF. CDR3 in DNA: TGTGCCAGCAGCTTGGCCGGTTCAGATGCAACTAATGAAAAACTGTTTTTT.

V is TRBV4-3 and J is TRBJ2-5; 8 bases are shared with TRBD1. CDR3 length: 17 residues. Germline lookup yields CDR1 LGHNA and CDR2 YSLEER. V lost 3 bases to trimming and J lost 11 bases; unmatched junction nucleotides: 20. The CDR3 here is CASSQGGQARGYHEQYF. In nucleotides, the CDR3 is TGCGCCAGCAGCCAGGGGGGACAGGCACGAGGGTACCATGAGCAGTACTTC.

The chain uses TRBV7-6 and TRBJ2-2; D not resolved. Trimming stripped 1 base from V and 13 bases from J, with 22 bases between. The CDR3 has 16 amino acids. Germline V gives CDR1 SGHVS, CDR2 FNYEAQ. The CDR3 protein is CASSLGVPGPTDTLFF. CDR3 DNA sequence: TGTGCCAGCAGCTTAGGTGTCCCAGGCCCTACCGATACGCTGTTTTTT.

At least ten counts were recorded for this clonotype. The rearrangement uses TRBV11-3 and TRBJ2-7; 7 bases match TRBD1. Per the germline V gene, CDR1 is SGHNT and CDR2 is YENEEA. The CDR3 runs 13 residues. J was trimmed by 5 bases and V by 3 bases; bases with no gene match: 4. CDR3 DNA: TGTGCCAGCAGCTTGACAGGGTACAACGAGCAGTACTTC. This gives the protein CASSLTGYNEQYF. The whole variable domain, remainder taken from reference TRBV11-3 and TRBJ2-7, is EAGVVQSPRYKIIEKKQPVAFWCNPISGHNTLYWYLQNLGQGPELLIRYENEEAVDDSQLPKDRFSAERLKGVDSTLKIQPAELGDSAVYLCASSLTGYNEQYFGPGTRLTVT.

This clonotype has ten or more counts. CDR3 bases: TGTGCCAGCAGCCCCCGGGGACCCACAGGAATAGCCAGGACCCAGTTCTTC. Protein product: CASSPRGPTGIARTQFF. This chain connects TRBV7-6 to TRBJ2-1; D might be TRBD1 or TRBD2, each matching 5 bases. CDR1 is SGHVS and CDR2 is FNYEAQ in the germline V gene. There are 17 residues in the CDR3. Trimming removed 5 bases from V and 13 bases from J, with 30 bases in between.

This sequence joins TRBV24-1 and TRBJ2-5; D may correspond to TRBD1 or TRBD2 (5 bases each). CDR3 length: 15 residues. Germline V CDR1 and CDR2: KGHDR, SFDVKD. V lost 10 bases, J lost 11 bases, and 28 bases lay in between. CDR3: CATSDWGKRGHEQYF. The CDR3 DNA reads as TGTGCCACTAGCGACTGGGGGAAAAGGGGCCATGAGCAGTACTTC.

The table lists this clonotype with many counts. This chain connects TRBV6-1 to TRBJ2-1, with a tentative D call TRBD1 (5 bases). The V end lost 6 bases, the J end lost 3 bases, and 9 bases lay between the germline ends. The germline CDR1 and CDR2 sequences are MNHNS and SASEGT. The length of the CDR3 is 13 residues. CDR3 amino acids: CASRQDSYNEQFF. The CDR3 nucleotides are TGTGCCAGCAGACAAGACAGCTACAATGAGCAGTTCTTC.

The chain employs TRBV11-3 and TRBJ2-2; 8 nucleotides agree with TRBD1. The J call is uncertain, as TRBJ2-3 better fits the DNA end. Germline V lookup: CDR1 SGHNT, CDR2 YENEEA. The CDR3 contains 15 residues. In nucleotides, the CDR3 is TGTGCCAGCAGCCCTAGGACAGGGATTAAAGAGGAGCAGTATTTT. Protein: CASSPRTGIKEEQYF.

There are a few counts of this clonotype. The gene calls are TRBV7-2 and TRBJ2-1; the match to TRBD2 covers 7 bases. The germline CDR1 and CDR2 sequences are SGHTA and FQGNSA. The CDR3 is 17 amino acids. With 3 bases clipped from V and 4 bases from J, the junction kept 12 bases outside the gene matches. In DNA, the CDR3 is TGTGCCAGCAGCTTCGAATCACTAGCGATACTTTACAATGAGCAGTTCTTC. Translating it yields CASSFESLAILYNEQFF.

By its share, this clonotype is medium-sized. The chain combines TRBV7-2 with TRBJ2-5; 7 nucleotides line up with TRBD2. This CDR3 is 14 amino acids long. J gave up 2 bases and V 4 bases, and 4 bases lay outside the gene matches. Per the germline V gene, CDR1 is SGHTA and CDR2 is FQGNSA. CDR3 amino acids: CASSSYGGQETQYF. CDR3 nucleotide sequence: TGTGCCAGCAGCTCCTACGGGGGGCAAGAGACCCAGTACTTC.